This TCR beta chain derives from a study of CXCR3-negative and CXCR3-positive naive CD8 T cells. On this clonotype itself: What it binds is unknown.

Regarding the study as a whole: CXCR3-expressing naive cells carried TRB CDR3s more hydrophobic than those of CXCR3-negative naive cells.

The study made its TRB cDNA libraries by 5' RACE, adding UMI labels. TCRdb reprocessed the 5' RACE reads, keeping one entry per CDR3 protein, no DNA. Its clone listing holds 50,000 to 65,000 distinct CDR3 sequences. Sequenced input: naive CXCR3+ CD8+ T cells from blood. Subset given: CD45RO-CCR7+CD27+CD95- naive CD8+ T cells expressing CXCR3 (TNR3+). This sequence originates from a human donor in good health. Some clones in this sample may be carry-over from other donors' samples.

This chain's CDR3 is CASSSRTGLGEQYF. The V gene is TRBV11-3, the J gene TRBJ2-7; TCRdb's D call of TRBD1 is untestable without DNA. CDR3 length: 14 residues. CDR1 and CDR2 from the germline V gene are SGHNT and YENEEA.